What follows are 16 T cell receptor beta chains derived from one specimen sequenced in a study of T-cell reconstitution after alpha-beta-depleted transplantation in children. Unique molecular identifiers were used in preparing the TCRbeta library. From the PCR reads, TCRdb called clonotypes with MiXCR, one entry per CDR3 protein. This table holds some 220,000 distinct CDR3 sequences, roughly a tenth found once. Sequencing used PBMCs, obtained before TCRalphabeta/CD19-depleted stem cell transplant. All receptors come from a child less than two years old with acute myeloid leukemia, due to receive a stem cell transplant.

This clonotype was observed many times. The chain couples TRBV12-3 or TRBV12-4 to TRBJ2-1; D may match TRBD1 or TRBD2 (5 bases each). Trimming took off 6 bases at V and 4 bases at J, with 16 bases between the two ends. The CDR3 extends over 15 amino acids. CDR3 sequence (DNA): TGTGCCAGCAGCCCATGGGGGACGCCATACAATGAGCAGTTCTTC. This gives the protein CASSPWGTPYNEQFF.

This clonotype was seen many times. The chain carries TRBV5-1 and TRBJ2-1; 7 positions agree with TRBD2. The length of the CDR3 is 18 residues. V shed 5 bases, J shed 6 bases, and the junction held 20 bases outside the gene matches. Germline CDR1 reads SGHRS; CDR2 reads YFSETQ. This CDR3 reads CASSRDRAGPVFGNEQFF. CDR3 coding DNA: TGCGCCAGCAGTAGGGACCGAGCGGGACCTGTCTTTGGCAATGAGCAGTTCTTC.

The table lists this clonotype with a few counts. The CDR3 sequence is CACLPGGFTGELFF. As DNA, the CDR3 is TGTGCCTGTCTTCCTGGGGGCTTCACCGGGGAGCTGTTTTTT. The chain has TRBV30 and TRBJ2-2; tentatively, D is TRBD1 (6 bases). Germline V gene lookup returns CDR1 GTSNPN and CDR2 SVGIG (reference sequence). The CDR3 has 14 residues. Deletions cut 6 bases from V and 4 bases from J, with 15 bases between.

This clonotype was observed at least ten times. The chain employs TRBV28 and TRBJ2-1, with a tentative D call TRBD2 (6 bases). Germline lookup yields CDR1 MDHEN and CDR2 SYDVKM. The CDR3 contains 15 residues. V was cut by 5 bases and J by 4 bases, with 15 bases left in between. CDR3 region: CASSAGGVSYNEQFF. CDR3 DNA: TGTGCCAGCAGTGCCGGGGGTGTGTCGTACAATGAGCAGTTCTTC.

This clonotype came up many times. The chain has TRBV28 and TRBJ1-5; 9 bases line up with TRBD1. Per germline, CDR1 MDHEN and CDR2 SYDVKM. V trimming: 2 bases; J trimming: 2 bases; junction bases outside the gene matches: 7. This CDR3 spans 17 amino acids. The CDR3 DNA is TGTGCCAGCAGTTTACTCCGGACAGGGGCTGGCAATCAGCCCCAGCATTTT. It codes for CASSLLRTGAGNQPQHF.

On this clonotype: This clone may be a read error of a much larger clone one base away. The V and J genes are TRBV12-3 or TRBV12-4 and TRBJ2-7; a weak D match, TRBD1 (6 bases). This CDR3 is built from 13 residues. V was pared by 7 bases and J by 3 bases, with 13 bases between. The CDR3 loop is CASNVGQSYEQYF. The CDR3 coding sequence is TGTGCCAGCAACGTCGGACAGAGCTACGAGCAGTACTTC.

Turning to this clonotype: A junction end diverges from the germline sequence, so it may reflect a read error. The chain joins TRBV5-5 to TRBJ2-1; 12 bases line up with TRBD2. The CDR3 covers 15 residues. Germline V lookup: CDR1 SGHKS, CDR2 YYEKEE (reference sequence). CDR3 loop: CVSSLTSGRNNEQFF. CDR3 nucleotide sequence: TGTGTCAGCAGCCTCACTAGCGGGAGGAATAATGAGCAGTTCTTC.

This clonotype appeared many times. The V gene is TRBV7-9, the J gene TRBJ2-3; 8 positions match TRBD2. J gave up 1 base and V 5 bases, and 11 bases lay outside the gene matches. Germline CDR1 reads SEHNR; CDR2 reads FQNEAQ (reference sequence). This CDR3 has 17 amino acids. The CDR3 is CASSRPGTSTGTDTQYF. CDR3 in DNA: TGTGCCAGCAGCAGGCCCGGGACTAGTACGGGCACAGATACGCAGTATTTT.

This clonotype was recorded at least ten times. This chain connects TRBV7-8 to TRBJ2-7, with a tentative D call TRBD1 (6 bases). The CDR3 is 15 amino acids. Germline lookup yields CDR1 SGHVS and CDR2 FQNEAQ. Trimming took off 4 bases at V and 1 base at J, with 14 bases between the two ends. The CDR3 DNA is TGTGCCAGCAGCTCCCACGGCAGGGGTTCCTACGAGCAGTACTTC. Translated, it gives CASSSHGRGSYEQYF.

This clonotype was detected ten times or more. V gene TRBV9 combines with J gene TRBJ2-7; D ambiguous. Trimming removed 2 bases from V and 0 bases from J, with 9 bases in between. The CDR3 length is 14 residues. Germline V CDR1 and CDR2: SGDLS, YYNGEE. CDR3 region: CASSVGIGSYEQYF. CDR3 nucleotides: TGTGCCAGCAGCGTCGGCATAGGCTCCTACGAGCAGTACTTC.

At least ten counts were recorded for this clonotype. The chain carries TRBV7-2 and TRBJ2-5; a possible D gene is TRBD2 (6 bases). Looked up from germline, CDR1 is SGHTA and CDR2 is FQGNSA. Trimming removed 1 base from V and 10 bases from J, with 16 bases in between. The CDR3 is made up of 14 amino acids. Written as DNA, the CDR3 is TGTGCCAGCAGCTTAGGGGGTGGGGGGAGTAGCCAGTACTTC. It codes for CASSLGGGGSSQYF.

This clonotype has ten or more counts. This chain joins TRBV19 and TRBJ1-2; the D gene is possibly TRBD1 (6 bases). This CDR3 contains 13 residues. V was pared by 6 bases and J by 2 bases, with 10 bases between. Per the germline V gene, CDR1 is LNHDA and CDR2 is SQIVND (reference sequence). CDR3 DNA: TGTGCCAGTAGCCATACAGGGAACTATGGCTACACCTTC. Its protein is CASSHTGNYGYTF.

The table lists this clonotype with many counts. The chain couples TRBV5-1 to TRBJ2-3; D is ambiguous. V shed 2 bases and J shed 4 bases, with 11 bases lying between them. CDR3 length: 14 residues. Germline V gene lookup returns CDR1 SGHRS and CDR2 YFSETQ. For the CDR3, the DNA is TGCGCCAGCAGCTTAACACTCATGTCAGATACGCAGTATTTT. Translation gives CASSLTLMSDTQYF.

This clonotype was picked up many times. The chain is built from TRBV5-6 and TRBJ1-2; D gene ambiguous. The V and J ends lost 5 bases and 2 bases respectively, with 22 bases between them. Germline CDR1 is SGHDT and CDR2 is YYEEEE. CDR3 size: 17 residues. CDR3 sequence reads: CASSSSFQDRVNYGYTF. CDR3 in DNA: TGTGCCAGCAGTAGTTCCTTCCAGGATCGTGTAAACTATGGCTACACCTTC.

Comments on this clonotype: At one of its ends the junction is not consistent with the germline gene, which may arise from a read error. V usage is TRBV7-3 and J usage is TRBJ1-5; D uncertain. The germline V gene encodes CDR1 SGHTA and CDR2 FQGTGA. There are 14 residues in the CDR3. The CDR3 protein is CVSSLAGKNQPQHF. DNA of the CDR3: TGTGTCAGCAGCTTAGCGGGCAAAAATCAGCCCCAGCATTTT.

The sample holds many counts of this clonotype. The chain uses TRBV12-3 or TRBV12-4 and TRBJ1-2; possibly TRBD1 for D (6 bases). Trimming stripped 6 bases from V and 8 bases from J, with 19 bases between. This CDR3 contains 14 residues. As DNA, the CDR3 is TGTGCCAGCAGCCCTCCAGGGGTCTCCGGGGGCTACACCTTC. It translates to CASSPPGVSGGYTF.